The T cell receptor beta chain under discussion was sequenced for a study of PD-1 blockade in classical Hodgkin lymphoma. Study-wide findings and caveats: The causes of the repertoire differences, possibly disease activity or prior therapy, remain undefined. By C4D1, CD4+ diversity increased significantly, especially in complete responders.

Germline V lookup: CDR1 SGHRS, CDR2 YFSETQ. Losses at the gene ends were 0 bases for V and 0 bases for J; bases not matched to a gene: 12. This CDR3 is built from 20 residues. Comment on this clone: Antigen: not known.

Sequencing used immunoSEQ multiplex PCR; TCRdb keeps in-frame clones, though not all of them. This table holds around 35,000 clones, approximately 86% found once. There was relapse after autologous stem cell transplantation in every patient, and there was variation in brentuximab vedotin exposure. This chain joins TRBV5-1 and TRBJ2-7; TRBD2 aligns across 13 bases. This sequence was found in a human donor with classical Hodgkin lymphoma. The sample was peripheral blood mononuclear cells (PBMCs), taken before the second cycle of nivolumab. The CDR3 region is CASSLDRGLGLAGASYEQYF. CDR3 in DNA: TGCGCCAGCAGCTTGGACAGGGGTTTAGGACTAGCGGGAGCCTCCTACGAGCAGTACTTC.